This T cell receptor (beta chain) was captured by sequencing in a study of TIL therapy for anti-PD-1-resistant metastatic lung cancer. At the level of the study: Patients then received nivolumab; progressors got lymphodepletion, TIL and IL-2. Tumors carried a median 1.5 non-synonymous mutations per megabase.

The study's findings and limits: Treatment-naive, never-smoker and oncogene-addicted patients were overrepresented in this highly selected cohort.

Stated time point: pre-treatment sample, taken before nivolumab and TIL therapy. This was the immunoSEQ v3 assay. Libraries were sequenced to 2 million to 2.5 million read pairs (survey) or about 5-6 million (deep). Sequenced by immunoSEQ multiplex PCR; TCRdb stores in-frame clones only, minus some. The sample shows some 50,000 clones, around 79% of them seen only once. With respect to this clone: Its matching antigen is unknown.

The CDR3 extends over 15 amino acids. CDR1 and CDR2 from the germline V gene are SGHRS and YFSETQ. Trimming left V 3 bases short and J 1 base short, with 13 bases between. The clonotype comes from a man between 65 and 79 years old with non-small cell lung cancer. This sample comprised blood, obtained at baseline. The V and J genes are TRBV5-1 and TRBJ2-5, with D maybe TRBD1 (6 bases). CDR3 region: CASSWTGQLQETQYF. The CDR3 bases are TGCGCCAGCAGCTGGACTGGACAGCTCCAAGAGACCCAGTACTTC.